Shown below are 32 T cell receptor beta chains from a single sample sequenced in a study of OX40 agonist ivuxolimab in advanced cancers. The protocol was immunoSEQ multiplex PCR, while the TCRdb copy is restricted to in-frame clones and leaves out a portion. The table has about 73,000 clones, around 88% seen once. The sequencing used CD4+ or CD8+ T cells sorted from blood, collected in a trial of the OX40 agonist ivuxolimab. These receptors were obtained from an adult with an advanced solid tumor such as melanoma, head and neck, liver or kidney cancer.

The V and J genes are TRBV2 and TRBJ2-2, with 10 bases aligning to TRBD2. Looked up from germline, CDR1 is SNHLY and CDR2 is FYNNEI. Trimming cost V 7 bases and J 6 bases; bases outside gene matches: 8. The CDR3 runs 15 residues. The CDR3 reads CASKRGLAGAGELFF. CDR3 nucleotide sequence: TGTGCCAGCAAAAGGGGGCTAGCGGGGGCCGGGGAGCTGTTTTTT. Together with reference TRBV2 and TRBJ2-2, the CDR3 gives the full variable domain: EPEVTQTPSHQVTQMGQEVILRCVPISNHLYFYWYRQILGQKVEFLVSFYNNEISEKSEIFDDQFSVERPDGSNFTLKIRSTKLEDSAMYFCASKRGLAGAGELFFGEGSRLTVL.

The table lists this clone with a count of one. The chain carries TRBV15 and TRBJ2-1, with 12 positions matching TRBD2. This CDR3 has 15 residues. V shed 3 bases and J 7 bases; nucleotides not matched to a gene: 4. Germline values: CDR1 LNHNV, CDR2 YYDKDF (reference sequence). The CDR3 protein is CATSSLAGGSNEQFF. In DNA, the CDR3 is TGTGCCACCAGCAGCCTAGCGGGGGGGAGTAATGAGCAGTTCTTC.

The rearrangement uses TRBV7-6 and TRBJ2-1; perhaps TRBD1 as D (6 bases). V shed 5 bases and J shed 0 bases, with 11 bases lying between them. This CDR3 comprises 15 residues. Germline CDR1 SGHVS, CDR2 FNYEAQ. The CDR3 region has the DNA TGTGCCAGCAGCCGCACAGGGAGCTCCTACAATGAGCAGTTCTTC. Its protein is CASSRTGSSYNEQFF. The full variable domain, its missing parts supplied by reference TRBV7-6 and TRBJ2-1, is GAGVSQSPRYKVTKRGQDVALRCDPISGHVSLYWYRQALGQGPEFLTYFNYEAQQDKSGLPNDRFSAERPEGSISTLTIQRTEQRDSAMYRCASSRTGSSYNEQFFGPGTRLTVL.

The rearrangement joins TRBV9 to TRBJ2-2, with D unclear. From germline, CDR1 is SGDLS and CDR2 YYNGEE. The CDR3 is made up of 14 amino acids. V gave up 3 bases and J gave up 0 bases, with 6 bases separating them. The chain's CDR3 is CASSGDTNTGELFF. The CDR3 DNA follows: TGTGCCAGCAGCGGCGATACGAACACCGGGGAGCTGTTTTTT.

CDR3 sequence reads: CASSAGIIYEQYF. CDR3 coding DNA: TGTGCCAGCTCAGCAGGGATCATCTACGAGCAGTACTTC. The genes are TRBV18 and TRBJ2-7; maybe TRBD1 (5 bases). Trimming removed 5 bases at V and 3 bases at J, with 11 bases between. Germline-derived CDR1 and CDR2 are KGHSH and LQKENI. This CDR3 comprises 13 residues.

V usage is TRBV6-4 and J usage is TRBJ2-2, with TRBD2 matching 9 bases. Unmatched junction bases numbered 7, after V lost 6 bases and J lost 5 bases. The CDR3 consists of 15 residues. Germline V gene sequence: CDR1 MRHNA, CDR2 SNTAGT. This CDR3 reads CASRRSGSGTGELFF. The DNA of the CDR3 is TGTGCCAGCAGACGTAGCGGGAGTGGAACCGGGGAGCTGTTTTTT.

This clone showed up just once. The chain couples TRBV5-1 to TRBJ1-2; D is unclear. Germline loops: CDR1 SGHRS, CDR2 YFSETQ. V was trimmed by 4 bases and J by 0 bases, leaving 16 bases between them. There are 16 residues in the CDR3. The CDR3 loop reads CASSLQEGSANYGYTF. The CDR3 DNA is TGCGCCAGCAGCCTGCAGGAGGGTTCAGCTAACTATGGCTACACCTTC.

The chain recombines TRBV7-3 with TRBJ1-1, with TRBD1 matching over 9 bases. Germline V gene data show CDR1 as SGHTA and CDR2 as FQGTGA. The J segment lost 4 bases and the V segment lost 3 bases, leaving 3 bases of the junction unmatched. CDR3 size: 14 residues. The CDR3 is CASSFGQGRTEAFF. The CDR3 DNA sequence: TGTGCCAGCAGCTTCGGACAGGGGCGCACTGAAGCTTTCTTT.

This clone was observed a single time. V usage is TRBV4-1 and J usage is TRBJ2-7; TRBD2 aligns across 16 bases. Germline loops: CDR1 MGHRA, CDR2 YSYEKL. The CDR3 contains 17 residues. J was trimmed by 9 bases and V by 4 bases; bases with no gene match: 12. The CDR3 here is CASSREGLAGGQQVQYF. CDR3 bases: TGCGCCAGCAGCCGAGAGGGACTAGCGGGGGGGCAGCAGGTGCAGTACTTC.

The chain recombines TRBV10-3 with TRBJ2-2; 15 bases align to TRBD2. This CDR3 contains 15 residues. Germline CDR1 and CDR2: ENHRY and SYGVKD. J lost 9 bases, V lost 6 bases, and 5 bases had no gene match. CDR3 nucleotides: TGTGCCATCAGCGGACTAGCGGGAGGGAACCGGGAGCTGTTTTTT. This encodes CAISGLAGGNRELFF.

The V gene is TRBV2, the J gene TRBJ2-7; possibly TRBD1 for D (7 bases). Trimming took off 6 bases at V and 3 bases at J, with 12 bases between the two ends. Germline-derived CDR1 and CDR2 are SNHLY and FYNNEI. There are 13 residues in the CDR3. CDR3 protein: CASSLQGGYEQYF. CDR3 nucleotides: TGTGCCAGCAGCCTGCAGGGGGGCTACGAGCAGTACTTC. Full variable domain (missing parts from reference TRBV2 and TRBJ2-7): EPEVTQTPSHQVTQMGQEVILRCVPISNHLYFYWYRQILGQKVEFLVSFYNNEISEKSEIFDDQFSVERPDGSNFTLKIRSTKLEDSAMYFCASSLQGGYEQYFGPGTRLTVT.

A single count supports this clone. This chain's CDR3 is CASSPEVGGRTEAFF. CDR3 nucleotides: TGTGCCAGCTCACCAGAGGTCGGGGGGAGGACTGAAGCTTTCTTT. This chain joins TRBV18 and TRBJ1-1, with a weak D call TRBD1 (5 bases). Trimming stripped 2 bases from V and 5 bases from J, with 15 bases between. CDR3 size: 15 residues. The V gene's germline CDR1 is KGHSH and CDR2 LQKENI.

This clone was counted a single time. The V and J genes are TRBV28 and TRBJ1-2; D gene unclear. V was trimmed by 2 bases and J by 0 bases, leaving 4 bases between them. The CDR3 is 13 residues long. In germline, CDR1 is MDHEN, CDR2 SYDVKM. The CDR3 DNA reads TGTGCCAGCAGTTTACAGGCTAACTATGGCTACACCTTC. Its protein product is CASSLQANYGYTF.

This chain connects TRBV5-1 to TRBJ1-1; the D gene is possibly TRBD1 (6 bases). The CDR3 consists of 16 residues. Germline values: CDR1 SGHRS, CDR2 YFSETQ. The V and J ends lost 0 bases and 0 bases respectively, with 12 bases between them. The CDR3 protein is CASSLEDSLMNTEAFF. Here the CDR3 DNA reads TGCGCCAGCAGCTTGGAGGACAGCCTTATGAACACTGAAGCTTTCTTT. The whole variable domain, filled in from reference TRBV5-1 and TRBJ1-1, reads KAGVTQTPRYLIKTRGQQVTLSCSPISGHRSVSWYQQTPGQGLQFLFEYFSETQRNKGNFPGRFSGRQFSNSRSEMNVSTLELGDSALYLCASSLEDSLMNTEAFFGQGTRLTVV.

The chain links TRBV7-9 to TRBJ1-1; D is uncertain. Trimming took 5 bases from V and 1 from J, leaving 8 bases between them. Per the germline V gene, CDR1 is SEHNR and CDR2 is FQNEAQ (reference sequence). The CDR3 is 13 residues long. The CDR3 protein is CASSAAKNTEAFF. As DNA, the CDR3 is TGTGCCAGCAGCGCAGCTAAGAACACTGAAGCTTTCTTT.

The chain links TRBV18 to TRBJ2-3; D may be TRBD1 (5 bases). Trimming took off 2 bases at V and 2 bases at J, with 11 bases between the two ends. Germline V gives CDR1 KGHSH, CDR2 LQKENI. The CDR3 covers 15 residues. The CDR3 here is CASSPSEGATDTQYF. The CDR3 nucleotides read TGTGCCAGCTCACCAAGCGAAGGGGCCACAGATACGCAGTATTTT.

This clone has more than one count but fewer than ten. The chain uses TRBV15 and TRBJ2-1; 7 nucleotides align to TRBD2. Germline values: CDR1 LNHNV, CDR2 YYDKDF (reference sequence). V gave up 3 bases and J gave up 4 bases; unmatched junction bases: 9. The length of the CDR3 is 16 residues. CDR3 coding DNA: TGTGCCACCAGCAGTACCGAACTAGCGTATTACAATGAGCAGTTCTTC. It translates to CATSSTELAYYNEQFF.

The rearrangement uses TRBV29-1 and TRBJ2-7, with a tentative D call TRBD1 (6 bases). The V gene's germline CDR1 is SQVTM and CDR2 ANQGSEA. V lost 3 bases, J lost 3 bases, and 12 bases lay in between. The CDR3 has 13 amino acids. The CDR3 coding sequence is TGCAGCGTTGACAGGGGCAGGGGCTACGAGCAGTACTTC. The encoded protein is CSVDRGRGYEQYF.

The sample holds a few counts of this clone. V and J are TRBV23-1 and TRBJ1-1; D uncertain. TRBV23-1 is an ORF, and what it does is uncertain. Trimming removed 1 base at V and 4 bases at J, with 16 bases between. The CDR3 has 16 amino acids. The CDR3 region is CASSQYPAGRGTEAFF. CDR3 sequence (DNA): TGCGCCAGCAGTCAATATCCAGCAGGTCGGGGCACTGAAGCTTTCTTT.

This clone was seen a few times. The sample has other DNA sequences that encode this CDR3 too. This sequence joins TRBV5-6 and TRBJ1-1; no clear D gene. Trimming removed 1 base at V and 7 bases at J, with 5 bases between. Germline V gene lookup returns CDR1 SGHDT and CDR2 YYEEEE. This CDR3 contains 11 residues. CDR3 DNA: TGTGCCAGCAGCTTGTTGCGTGAAGCTTTCTTT. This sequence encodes CASSLLREAFF.

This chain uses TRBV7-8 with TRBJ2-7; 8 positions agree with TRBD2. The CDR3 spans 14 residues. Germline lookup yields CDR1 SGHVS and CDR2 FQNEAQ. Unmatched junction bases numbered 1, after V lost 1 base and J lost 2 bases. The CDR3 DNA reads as TGTGCCAGCAGCTTAGTTAGCGGGGCCTACGAGCAGTACTTC. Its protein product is CASSLVSGAYEQYF.

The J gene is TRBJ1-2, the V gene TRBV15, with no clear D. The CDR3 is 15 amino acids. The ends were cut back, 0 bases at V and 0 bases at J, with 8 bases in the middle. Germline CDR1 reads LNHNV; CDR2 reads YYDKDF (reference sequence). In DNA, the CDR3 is TGTGCCACCAGCAGAGAAAGGGCCTCTAACTATGGCTACACCTTC. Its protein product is CATSRERASNYGYTF.

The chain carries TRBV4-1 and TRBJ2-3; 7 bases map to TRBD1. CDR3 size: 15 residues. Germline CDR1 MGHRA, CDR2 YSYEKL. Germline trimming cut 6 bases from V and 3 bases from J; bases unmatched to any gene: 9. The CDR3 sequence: CASRPTGSTTDTQYF. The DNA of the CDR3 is TGCGCCAGCAGACCGACAGGGTCAACTACAGATACGCAGTATTTT.

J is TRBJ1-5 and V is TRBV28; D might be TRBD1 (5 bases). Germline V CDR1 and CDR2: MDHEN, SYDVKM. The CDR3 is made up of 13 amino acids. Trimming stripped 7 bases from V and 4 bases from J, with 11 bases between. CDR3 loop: CASTREWNQPQHF. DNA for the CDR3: TGTGCCAGCACCAGGGAGTGGAATCAGCCCCAGCATTTT.

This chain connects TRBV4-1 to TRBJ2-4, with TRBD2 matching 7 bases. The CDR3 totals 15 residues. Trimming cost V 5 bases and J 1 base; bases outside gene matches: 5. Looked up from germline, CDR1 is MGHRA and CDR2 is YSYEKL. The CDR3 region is CASSFMGGAKNIQYF. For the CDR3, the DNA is TGCGCCAGCAGCTTCATGGGGGGGGCCAAAAACATTCAGTACTTC.

As DNA, the CDR3 is TGTGCCAGCAGTCCAACTGCAGGGATGGGGCTCTCCTACGAGCAGTACTTC. Protein sequence: CASSPTAGMGLSYEQYF. The genes are TRBV27 and TRBJ2-7; a weak D match, TRBD1 (5 bases). The V gene lost 5 bases and the J gene lost 0 bases, with 20 bases spanning the gap. Germline CDR1 MNHEY, CDR2 SMNVEV (reference sequence). This CDR3 is 17 amino acids long.

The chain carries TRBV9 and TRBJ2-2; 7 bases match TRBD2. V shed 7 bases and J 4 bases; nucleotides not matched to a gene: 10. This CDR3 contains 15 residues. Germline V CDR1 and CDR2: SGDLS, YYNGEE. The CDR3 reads CASSPGSGGTGELFF. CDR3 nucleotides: TGTGCCAGCTCCCCCGGGTCGGGAGGCACCGGGGAGCTGTTTTTT.

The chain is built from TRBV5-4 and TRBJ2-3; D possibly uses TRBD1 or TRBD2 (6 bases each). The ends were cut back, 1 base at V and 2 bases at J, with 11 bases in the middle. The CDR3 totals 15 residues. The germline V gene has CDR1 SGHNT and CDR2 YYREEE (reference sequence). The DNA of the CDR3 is TGTGCCAGCAGCTTGAGAGGGGGGTACACAGATACGCAGTATTTT. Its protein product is CASSLRGGYTDTQYF.

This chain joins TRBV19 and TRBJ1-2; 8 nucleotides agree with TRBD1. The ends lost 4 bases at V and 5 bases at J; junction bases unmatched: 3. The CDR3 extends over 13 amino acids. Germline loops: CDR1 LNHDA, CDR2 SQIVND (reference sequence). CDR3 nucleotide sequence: TGTGCCAGTAGTACCAGGGGGCCGTATGGCTACACCTTC. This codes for CASSTRGPYGYTF.

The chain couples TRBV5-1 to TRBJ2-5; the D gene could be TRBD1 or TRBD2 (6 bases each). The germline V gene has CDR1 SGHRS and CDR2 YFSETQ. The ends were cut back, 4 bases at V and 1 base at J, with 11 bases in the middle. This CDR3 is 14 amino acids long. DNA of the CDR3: TGCGCCAGCAGCCGGGGGCCTGGCCAAGAGACCCAGTACTTC. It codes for CASSRGPGQETQYF.

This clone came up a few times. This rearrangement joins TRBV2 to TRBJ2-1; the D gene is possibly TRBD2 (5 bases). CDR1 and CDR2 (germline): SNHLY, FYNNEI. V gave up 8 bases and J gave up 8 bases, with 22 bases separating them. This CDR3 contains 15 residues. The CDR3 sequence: CASLEAAPGVDEQFF. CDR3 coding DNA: TGTGCCAGCCTGGAGGCGGCGCCTGGAGTTGATGAGCAGTTCTTC.

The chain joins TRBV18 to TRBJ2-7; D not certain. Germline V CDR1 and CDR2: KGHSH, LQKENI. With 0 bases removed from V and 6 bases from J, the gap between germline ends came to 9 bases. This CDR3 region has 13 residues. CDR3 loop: CASSPPMGGEQYF. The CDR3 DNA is TGTGCCAGCTCACCACCGATGGGTGGCGAGCAGTACTTC.